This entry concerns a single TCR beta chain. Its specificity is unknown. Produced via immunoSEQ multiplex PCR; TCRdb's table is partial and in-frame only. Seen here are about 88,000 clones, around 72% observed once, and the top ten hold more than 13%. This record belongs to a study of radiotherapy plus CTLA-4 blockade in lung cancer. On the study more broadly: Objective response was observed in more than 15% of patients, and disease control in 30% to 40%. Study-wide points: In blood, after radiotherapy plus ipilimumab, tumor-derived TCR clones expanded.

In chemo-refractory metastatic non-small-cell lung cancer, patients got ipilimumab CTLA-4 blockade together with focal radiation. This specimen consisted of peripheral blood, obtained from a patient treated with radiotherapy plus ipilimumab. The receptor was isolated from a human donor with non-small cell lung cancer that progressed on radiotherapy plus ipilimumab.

The CDR3 protein is CASSLGGSRGYTF. The CDR3, as DNA: TGTGCCAGCAGCTTAGGGGGTTCCCGCGGCTACACCTTC. V usage is TRBV11-2 and J usage is TRBJ1-2; D gene ambiguous. Germline CDR1 reads SGHAT; CDR2 reads FQNNGV. The CDR3 has 13 amino acids. Trimming took off 1 base at V and 8 bases at J, with 11 bases between the two ends.